The entry below gives a single T cell receptor (beta chain) sequence along with its context. This record belongs to a study of post-analysis software for immune sequencing data. Unique molecular identifiers were present in the TCR beta cDNA libraries. TCRdb analysed the PCR reads with MiXCR anew, one entry per CDR3 protein. The table shows about 160,000 distinct CDR3 sequences, with around 36% occurring only once. Trimming removed 1 base from V and 3 bases from J; junction bases left unmatched: 2. The CDR3 consists of 15 residues. Germline lookup yields CDR1 DFQATT and CDR2 SNEGSKA (reference sequence).

The receptor was isolated from a girl between 5 and 17 years old with multiple sclerosis. This rearrangement joins TRBV20-1 to TRBJ2-2; 10 bases line up with TRBD1. The sequenced sample was blood, obtained after autologous hematopoietic stem cell transplantation. CDR3 sequence: CSARVGTGDTGELFF. The CDR3 bases are TGCAGTGCTAGAGTGGGGACAGGGGACACCGGGGAGCTGTTTTTT.